This TCR beta chain was identified in a study of blood T cell repertoires in COVID-19. Study at large: Specimens from acute and convalescent COVID-19 originated in the United States, Italy and Spain.

Only in-frame clones appear in the TCRdb table, and some are missing; sequencing was by immunoSEQ multiplex PCR. The sample lists 200,000 to 250,000 clones; about 91% were seen once. The CDR3 is 15 amino acids. The germline gives CDR1 LGHDT, CDR2 YNNKEL (reference sequence). V was clipped by 4 bases and J by 8 bases, with 18 bases between them. The TCR sequence derives from a young woman with COVID-19, enrolled during active disease. The chain recombines TRBV3-1 (or the pseudogene TRBV3-2) with TRBJ2-1; D is possibly TRBD1 (6 bases). Specimen: peripheral blood. CDR3 sequence reads: CASSPGWGLQDEQFF. DNA of the CDR3: TGTGCCAGCAGCCCCGGTTGGGGGCTTCAGGATGAGCAGTTCTTC.